The 21 T cell receptor beta chains below come from one sample, sequenced in a study of blood T cell repertoires in COVID-19. This table comes from immunoSEQ multiplex PCR, and its TCRdb copy is limited to in-frame clones, with some not included. The sample comprises 150,000 to 200,000 clones, 85% to 95% of which are singletons, and less than 2% rests with the top ten. Sequenced material: peripheral blood. These receptors were taken from a woman in her sixties or seventies with COVID-19, enrolled during active disease.

The chain links TRBV3-1 (or the pseudogene TRBV3-2) to TRBJ2-7; D might be TRBD2 (6 bases). The CDR3 has 19 amino acids. The V end lost 3 bases, the J end lost 4 bases, and 28 bases lay between the germline ends. CDR1 is LGHDT, CDR2 YNNKEL, per germline (reference sequence). CDR3 protein: CASSQMTRAAGWGEYEQYF. DNA for the CDR3: TGTGCCAGCAGCCAGATGACACGGGCAGCCGGCTGGGGGGAGTACGAGCAGTACTTC.

The chain uses TRBV7-2 and TRBJ2-1; 9 nucleotides line up with TRBD2. V was clipped by 1 base and J by 6 bases; unmatched bases: 4. Germline-derived CDR1 and CDR2 are SGHTA and FQGNSA. CDR3 size: 15 residues. CDR3 protein: CASSLELAGFNEQFF. The CDR3 DNA reads as TGTGCCAGCAGCTTAGAGCTAGCGGGATTCAATGAGCAGTTCTTC.

This chain links TRBV7-8 with TRBJ1-1, with a possible D match to TRBD1 (5 bases). Between the trimmed V and J ends, which lost 2 bases and 0 bases, there was a span of 13 bases. The germline CDR1 and CDR2 sequences are SGHVS and FQNEAQ. The CDR3 is 16 residues long. The DNA of the CDR3 is TGTGCCAGCAGCTTAAGTACTGGAGGGGTGAACACTGAAGCTTTCTTT. Its translation: CASSLSTGGVNTEAFF.

The rearrangement links TRBV7-2 to TRBJ1-6; D gene uncertain. Germline V gene sequence: CDR1 SGHTA, CDR2 FQGNSA. V was pared by 0 bases and J by 5 bases, with 11 bases between. The CDR3 runs to 16 residues. For the CDR3, the DNA is TGTGCCAGCAGCTTAGCGCCGGTAAGAAATAATTCACCCCTCCACTTT. Protein sequence: CASSLAPVRNNSPLHF.

This chain joins TRBV4-3 and TRBJ2-7, with 9 bases fitting TRBD1. Germline V gives CDR1 LGHNA, CDR2 YSLEER. The CDR3 contains 14 residues. The V segment lost 3 bases and the J segment 2 bases; nucleotides outside the gene matches: 2. This CDR3 is CASSHGTGTYEQYF. In nucleotides, the CDR3 is TGCGCCAGCAGCCATGGGACAGGGACCTACGAGCAGTACTTC.

The V gene is TRBV3-1 (or the pseudogene TRBV3-2), the J gene TRBJ2-3; D remains unclear. Trimming took 6 bases from V and 11 from J, leaving 12 bases between them. Germline V CDR1 and CDR2: LGHDT, YNNKEL (reference sequence). The CDR3 sequence is 11 residues long. CDR3 sequence: CASSSRLLQYF. CDR3 nucleotides: TGTGCCAGCAGTTCCCGACTCTTGCAGTATTTT.

In DNA form, the CDR3 reads TGTGCCAGCAGTGAGAAGGTTGCGGGCACCGGGGAGCTGTTTTTT. This sequence encodes CASSEKVAGTGELFF. V is TRBV7-9 and J is TRBJ2-2; D may be TRBD2 (5 bases). Germline-derived CDR1 and CDR2 are SEHNR and FQNEAQ (reference sequence). Trimming cost V 6 bases and J 4 bases, with 15 bases left between them. The CDR3 is made up of 15 amino acids.

This clone came up a few times. V is TRBV5-6 and J is TRBJ2-5, with D possibly TRBD1 on 6 matching bases. With 0 bases removed from V and 7 bases from J, the gap between germline ends came to 13 bases. Per the germline V gene, CDR1 is SGHDT and CDR2 is YYEEEE. This CDR3 region has 14 residues. The CDR3 region is CASSLDGLGATQYF. DNA of the CDR3: TGTGCCAGCAGCTTGGATGGGCTGGGGGCGACCCAGTACTTC. The full variable domain, completed using reference TRBV5-6 and TRBJ2-5, is DAGVTQSPTHLIKTRGQQVTLRCSPKSGHDTVSWYQQALGQGPQFIFQYYEEEERQRGNFPDRFSGHQFPNYSSELNVNALLLGDSALYLCASSLDGLGATQYFGPGTRLLVL.

The J gene is TRBJ1-5, the V gene TRBV4-2; 7 nucleotides match TRBD1. CDR1 is LGHNA, CDR2 YNFKEQ, per germline. CDR3 length equals 16 residues. After removal of 3 bases from V and 5 bases from J, the junction contained 10 bases not matched to a gene. The DNA of the CDR3 is TGTGCCAGCAGCCAGGAACCGGGACAGAGCTATCAGCCCCAGCATTTT. Its translation is CASSQEPGQSYQPQHF.

The genes are TRBV5-6 and TRBJ2-7, with 9 bases aligning to TRBD2. The CDR3 spans 16 residues. CDR1 is SGHDT and CDR2 is YYEEEE in the germline V gene. V lost 4 bases to trimming and J lost 2 bases; unmatched junction nucleotides: 10. The CDR3 bases are TGTGCCAGCAGCATACAAGGACTAGCGACGACCTACGAGCAGTACTTC. Translating gives CASSIQGLATTYEQYF. Using reference TRBV5-6 and TRBJ2-7 for the parts outside the CDR3, the full variable domain is DAGVTQSPTHLIKTRGQQVTLRCSPKSGHDTVSWYQQALGQGPQFIFQYYEEEERQRGNFPDRFSGHQFPNYSSELNVNALLLGDSALYLCASSIQGLATTYEQYFGPGTRLTVT.

The rearrangement joins TRBV4-3 to TRBJ1-2; D not certain. Trimming pared 1 base from V and 4 bases from J, leaving 13 bases between. The germline CDR1 and CDR2 sequences are LGHNA and YSLEER. The CDR3 runs to 15 residues. CDR3 amino acids: CASSQVAGGSYGYTF. The CDR3 DNA follows: TGCGCCAGCAGCCAAGTTGCGGGAGGAAGCTATGGCTACACCTTC.

The genes are TRBV18 and TRBJ1-6; D remains unclear. The CDR3 runs to 13 residues. V lost 2 bases and J lost 6, with 5 bases in between. CDR1 KGHSH and CDR2 LQKENI come from the germline V gene. CDR3 nucleotide sequence: TGTGCCAGCTCACCAGCTACTAATTCACCCCTCCACTTT. This codes for CASSPATNSPLHF.

This chain links TRBV5-5 with TRBJ2-6; D uncertain. This CDR3 region has 15 residues. CDR1 is SGHKS, CDR2 YYEKEE, per germline (reference sequence). The V end was cut by 1 base, the J end by 0 bases, with 5 bases between. The CDR3 loop is CASSLTFSGANVLTF. CDR3 bases: TGTGCCAGCAGCTTGACTTTCTCTGGGGCCAACGTCCTGACTTTC.

The rearrangement links TRBV7-9 to TRBJ1-6; 9 nucleotides match TRBD1. CDR1 is SEHNR and CDR2 is FQNEAQ in the germline V gene (reference sequence). The V segment lost 3 bases and the J segment 9 bases; nucleotides outside the gene matches: 9. The CDR3 spans 16 residues. CDR3 in DNA: TGTGCCAGCAGCTTCTCCCGGGACAGGGCTGGTTCACCCCTCCACTTT. Its translation is CASSFSRDRAGSPLHF.

The genes are TRBV27 and TRBJ1-2; the match to TRBD1 covers 7 bases. V lost 3 bases, J lost 5 bases, and 9 bases stayed unmatched. The CDR3 runs to 15 residues. Per germline, CDR1 MNHEY and CDR2 SMNVEV (reference sequence). This CDR3 reads CASSFLGGARYGYTF. In DNA, the CDR3 is TGTGCCAGCAGTTTTTTAGGGGGCGCGCGATATGGCTACACCTTC.

The chain joins TRBV6-5 to TRBJ2-3; unclear D gene. Germline values: CDR1 MNHEY, CDR2 SVGAGI. Trimming took 2 bases from V and 2 from J, leaving 5 bases between them. The CDR3 runs 13 residues. CDR3 coding DNA: TGTGCCAGCAGTTACGCGGACACAGATACGCAGTATTTT. As protein: CASSYADTDTQYF.

The chain has TRBV6-4 and TRBJ2-1; D is possibly TRBD2 (6 bases). The germline V and J ends were trimmed by 5 bases and 7 bases, with 12 bases remaining between them. CDR1 and CDR2 from the germline V gene are MRHNA and SNTAGT. The CDR3 has 13 amino acids. The CDR3 reads CASSQIGGNEQFF. The CDR3 DNA reads TGTGCCAGCAGTCAAATCGGGGGAAATGAGCAGTTCTTC.

V gene TRBV11-1 combines with J gene TRBJ2-2, with D perhaps TRBD1 (6 bases). The length of the CDR3 is 14 residues. Germline CDR1 and CDR2: SGHAT and FQDESV (reference sequence). With 7 bases removed from V and 2 bases from J, the gap between germline ends came to 11 bases. CDR3 residues: CASTTGRNTGELFF. The CDR3 DNA follows: TGTGCCAGCACCACAGGGCGTAACACCGGGGAGCTGTTTTTT.

This chain joins TRBV7-2 and TRBJ1-1; TRBD1 is a possible D gene (6 bases). V gave up 5 bases and J gave up 3 bases, with 16 bases separating them. The CDR3 length is 15 residues. The germline gives CDR1 SGHTA, CDR2 FQGNSA. The CDR3 DNA reads TGTGCCAGCAGCAGAGGGGGGGGGCCGGACACTGAAGCTTTCTTT. It encodes CASSRGGGPDTEAFF.

The chain carries TRBV30 and TRBJ1-2; 12 nucleotides line up with TRBD1. The CDR3 covers 16 residues. Germline loops: CDR1 GTSNPN, CDR2 SVGIG (reference sequence). V gave up 3 bases and J gave up 6 bases; unmatched junction bases: 11. Here the CDR3 DNA reads TGTGCCTGGAGCCTGATCCCGGGACAGGGGGCGGATGGCTACACCTTC. Amino acids: CAWSLIPGQGADGYTF.

V gene TRBV18 combines with J gene TRBJ2-2; 7 nucleotides align to TRBD2. This CDR3 is 16 amino acids long. V was pared by 2 bases and J by 5 bases, with 8 bases of the junction left unmatched. Germline-derived CDR1 and CDR2 are KGHSH and LQKENI. The CDR3 sequence is CASSPRTRGDTGELFF. The DNA for the CDR3 is TGTGCCAGCTCACCAAGGACCCGGGGGGATACCGGGGAGCTGTTTTTT.